The clone carrying this TCR beta chain was recorded many times. Amplified regions were TCR beta CDR3 sequences from RNA transcripts. HTBI primers were used for first-round RT-PCR of the TCR CDR3. Each CDR3 protein gets one entry after TCRdb re-called the multiplex PCR reads with MiXCR. The profile shows approximately 430,000 distinct CDR3 sequences, around a sixth of them singletons. The data derive from a study of T cells in Graves' hyperthyroidism and ophthalmopathy. The sequence came from a woman aged 18-29 years with Graves' hyperthyroidism. The sequencing input was blood.

CDR3 region: CASSQVPHTSGRAGEQFF. CDR3 in DNA: TGTGCCAGCAGCCAAGTCCCTCATACTAGCGGGAGGGCCGGTGAGCAGTTCTTC. The chain uses TRBV3-1 and TRBJ2-1; 13 bases are a match to TRBD2. The length of the CDR3 is 18 residues. CDR1 and CDR2 (germline): LGHDT, YNNKEL (reference sequence). V gave up 1 base and J gave up 9 bases; unmatched junction bases: 12.